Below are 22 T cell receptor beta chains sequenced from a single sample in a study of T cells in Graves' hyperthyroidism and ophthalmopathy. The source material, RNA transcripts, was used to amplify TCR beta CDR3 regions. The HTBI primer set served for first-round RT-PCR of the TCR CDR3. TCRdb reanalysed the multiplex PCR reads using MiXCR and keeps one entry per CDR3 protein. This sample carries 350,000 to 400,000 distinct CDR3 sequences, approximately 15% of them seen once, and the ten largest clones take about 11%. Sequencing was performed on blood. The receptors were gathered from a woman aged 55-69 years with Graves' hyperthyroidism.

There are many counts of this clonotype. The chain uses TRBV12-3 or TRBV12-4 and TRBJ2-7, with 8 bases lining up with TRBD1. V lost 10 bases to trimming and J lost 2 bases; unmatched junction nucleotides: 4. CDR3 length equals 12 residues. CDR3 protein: CAIGQGAYEQYF. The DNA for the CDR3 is TGTGCCATCGGACAGGGAGCCTACGAGCAGTACTTC.

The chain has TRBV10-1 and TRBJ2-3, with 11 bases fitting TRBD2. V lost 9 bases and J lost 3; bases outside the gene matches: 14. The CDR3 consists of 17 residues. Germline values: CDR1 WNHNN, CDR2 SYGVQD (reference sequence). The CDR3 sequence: CASQGLAEPVATDTQYF. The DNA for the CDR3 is TGCGCCAGTCAGGGACTAGCGGAGCCCGTGGCGACAGATACGCAGTATTTT.

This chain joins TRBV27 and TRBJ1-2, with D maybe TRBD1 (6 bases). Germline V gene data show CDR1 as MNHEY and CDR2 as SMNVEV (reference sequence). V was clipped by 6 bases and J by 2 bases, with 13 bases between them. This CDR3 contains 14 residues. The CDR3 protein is CASSHGQLNYGYTF. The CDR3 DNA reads TGTGCCAGCAGCCATGGACAGCTAAACTATGGCTACACCTTC.

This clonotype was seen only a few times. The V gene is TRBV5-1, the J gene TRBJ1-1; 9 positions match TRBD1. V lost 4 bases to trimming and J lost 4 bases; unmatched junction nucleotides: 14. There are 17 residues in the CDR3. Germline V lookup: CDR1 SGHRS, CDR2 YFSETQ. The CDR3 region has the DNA TGCGCCAGCAGCCGTACAGGGGGCTCGGATTTGGGCACTGAAGCTTTCTTT. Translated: CASSRTGGSDLGTEAFF. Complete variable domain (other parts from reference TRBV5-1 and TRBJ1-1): KAGVTQTPRYLIKTRGQQVTLSCSPISGHRSVSWYQQTPGQGLQFLFEYFSETQRNKGNFPGRFSGRQFSNSRSEMNVSTLELGDSALYLCASSRTGGSDLGTEAFFGQGTRLTVV.

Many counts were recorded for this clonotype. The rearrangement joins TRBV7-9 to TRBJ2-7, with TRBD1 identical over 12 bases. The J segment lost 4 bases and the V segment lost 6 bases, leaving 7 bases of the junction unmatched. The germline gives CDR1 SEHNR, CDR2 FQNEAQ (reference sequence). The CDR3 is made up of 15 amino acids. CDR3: CASSSPGQGAYEQYF. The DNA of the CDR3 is TGTGCCAGCAGTTCTCCGGGACAGGGGGCTTACGAGCAGTACTTC.

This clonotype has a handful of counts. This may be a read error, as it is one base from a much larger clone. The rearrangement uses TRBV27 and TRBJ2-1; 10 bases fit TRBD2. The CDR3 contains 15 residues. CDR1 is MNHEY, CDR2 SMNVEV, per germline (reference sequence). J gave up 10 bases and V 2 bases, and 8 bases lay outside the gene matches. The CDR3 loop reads CASSLELAGRGEQFF. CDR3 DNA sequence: TGTGCCAGCAGTTTAGAACTAGCGGGGCGAGGGGAGCAGTTCTTC.

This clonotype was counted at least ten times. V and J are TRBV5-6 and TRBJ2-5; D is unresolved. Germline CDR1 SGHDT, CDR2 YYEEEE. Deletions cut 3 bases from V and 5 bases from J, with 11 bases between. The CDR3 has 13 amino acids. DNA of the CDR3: TGTGCCAGCAGCTCGGGCGGAGTCGAGACCCAGTACTTC. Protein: CASSSGGVETQYF.

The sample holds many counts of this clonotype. The CDR3, as DNA: TGTGCCAGCAGCTTAGGAACGGGACTAGCGGGAAGGGAGCAGTTCTTC. Its protein product is CASSLGTGLAGREQFF. The chain combines TRBV7-9 with TRBJ2-1, with 13 nucleotides matching TRBD2. Unmatched junction bases numbered 7, after V lost 1 base and J lost 10 bases. The CDR3 totals 16 residues. CDR1 is SEHNR and CDR2 is FQNEAQ in the germline V gene (reference sequence).

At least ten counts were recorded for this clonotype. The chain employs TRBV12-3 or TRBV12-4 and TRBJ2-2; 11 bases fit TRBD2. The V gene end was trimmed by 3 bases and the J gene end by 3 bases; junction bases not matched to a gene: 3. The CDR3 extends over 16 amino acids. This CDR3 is CASSLGTSGYTGELFF. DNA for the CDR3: TGTGCCAGCAGTTTGGGGACTAGCGGATACACCGGGGAGCTGTTTTTT.

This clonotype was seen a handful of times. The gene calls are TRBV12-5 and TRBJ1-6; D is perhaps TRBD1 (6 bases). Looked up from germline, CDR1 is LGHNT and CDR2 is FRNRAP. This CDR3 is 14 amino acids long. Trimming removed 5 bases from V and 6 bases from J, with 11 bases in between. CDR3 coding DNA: TGTGCTAGTGGTCAAGGACAGCCTAATTCACCCCTCCACTTT. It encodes CASGQGQPNSPLHF.

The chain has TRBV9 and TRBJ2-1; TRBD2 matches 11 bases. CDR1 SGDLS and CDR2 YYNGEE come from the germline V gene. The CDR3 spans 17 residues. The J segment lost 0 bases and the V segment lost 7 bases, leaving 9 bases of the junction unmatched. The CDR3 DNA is TGTGCCAGCGGGGGGGGTAGCGGGAGGGACTCCTACAATGAGCAGTTCTTC. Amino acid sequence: CASGGGSGRDSYNEQFF.

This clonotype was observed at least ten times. The CDR3 is CASSPGGTSGTGEQYF. The CDR3 DNA is TGCGCCAGCAGCCCCGGAGGGACTAGCGGGACGGGGGAGCAGTACTTC. The chain has TRBV5-1 and TRBJ2-7; 13 nucleotides match TRBD2. The V gene's germline CDR1 is SGHRS and CDR2 YFSETQ. This CDR3 has 16 amino acids. V was clipped by 4 bases and J by 7 bases; unmatched bases: 11. Looking up the rest from reference TRBV5-1 and TRBJ2-7 gives the full variable domain: KAGVTQTPRYLIKTRGQQVTLSCSPISGHRSVSWYQQTPGQGLQFLFEYFSETQRNKGNFPGRFSGRQFSNSRSEMNVSTLELGDSALYLCASSPGGTSGTGEQYFGPGTRLTVT.

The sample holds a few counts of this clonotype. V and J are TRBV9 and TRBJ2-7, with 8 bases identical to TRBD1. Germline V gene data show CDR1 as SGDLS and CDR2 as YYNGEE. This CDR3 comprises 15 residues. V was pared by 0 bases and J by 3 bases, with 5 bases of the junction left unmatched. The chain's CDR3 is CASSVGSDRVYEQYF. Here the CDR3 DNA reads TGTGCCAGCAGCGTAGGTTCGGACAGGGTCTACGAGCAGTACTTC. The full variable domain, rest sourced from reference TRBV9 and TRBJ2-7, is DSGVTQTPKHLITATGQRVTLRCSPRSGDLSVYWYQQSLDQGLQFLIQYYNGEERAKGNILERFSAQQFPDLHSELNLSSLELGDSALYFCASSVGSDRVYEQYFGPGTRLTVT.

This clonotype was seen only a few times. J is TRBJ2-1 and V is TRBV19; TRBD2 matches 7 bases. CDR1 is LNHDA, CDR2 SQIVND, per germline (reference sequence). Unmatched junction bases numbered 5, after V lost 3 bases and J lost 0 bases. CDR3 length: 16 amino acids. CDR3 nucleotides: TGTGCCAGTAGTATGCCTCTAGCGGTCTCCTACAATGAGCAGTTCTTC. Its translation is CASSMPLAVSYNEQFF.

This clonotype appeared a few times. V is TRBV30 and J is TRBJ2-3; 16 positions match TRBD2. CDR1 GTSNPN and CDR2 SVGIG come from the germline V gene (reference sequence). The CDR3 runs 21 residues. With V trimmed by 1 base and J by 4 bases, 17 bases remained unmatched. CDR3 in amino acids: CAWSAPPGLAGGPGFSDTQYF. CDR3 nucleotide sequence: TGTGCCTGGAGTGCCCCACCGGGACTAGCGGGAGGGCCAGGGTTTTCAGATACGCAGTATTTT.

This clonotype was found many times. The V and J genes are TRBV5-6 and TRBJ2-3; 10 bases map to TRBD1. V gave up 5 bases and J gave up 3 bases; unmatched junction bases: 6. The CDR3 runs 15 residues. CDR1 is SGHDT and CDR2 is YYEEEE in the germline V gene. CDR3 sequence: CASSRQGARTDTQYF. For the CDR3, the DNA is TGTGCCAGCAGTCGACAGGGGGCGCGAACAGATACGCAGTATTTT.

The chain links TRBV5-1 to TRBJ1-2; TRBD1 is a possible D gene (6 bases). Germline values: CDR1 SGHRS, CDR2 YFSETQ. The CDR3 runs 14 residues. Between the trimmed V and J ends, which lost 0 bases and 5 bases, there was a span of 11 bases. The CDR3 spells CASSLAYRVYGYTF. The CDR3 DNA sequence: TGCGCCAGCAGCTTGGCCTACAGGGTTTATGGCTACACCTTC.

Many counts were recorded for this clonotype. The CDR3 protein is CASSKGTGDEQYF. The DNA for the CDR3 is TGCGCCAGCAGCAAGGGGACAGGCGACGAGCAGTACTTC. The chain has TRBV5-1 and TRBJ2-7, with TRBD1 matching 8 bases. This CDR3 spans 13 amino acids. Germline-derived CDR1 and CDR2 are SGHRS and YFSETQ. The V segment lost 4 bases and the J segment 5 bases; nucleotides outside the gene matches: 5.

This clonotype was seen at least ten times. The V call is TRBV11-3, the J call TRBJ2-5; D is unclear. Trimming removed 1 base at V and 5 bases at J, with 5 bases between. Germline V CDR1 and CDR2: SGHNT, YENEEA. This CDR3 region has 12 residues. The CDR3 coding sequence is TGTGCCAGCAGCTTAGGGTGGGAGACCCAGTACTTC. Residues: CASSLGWETQYF.

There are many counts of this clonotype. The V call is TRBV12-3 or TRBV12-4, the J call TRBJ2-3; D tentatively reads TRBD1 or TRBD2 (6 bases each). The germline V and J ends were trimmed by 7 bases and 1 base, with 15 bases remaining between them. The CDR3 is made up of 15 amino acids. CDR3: CASNSPRGGTDTQYF. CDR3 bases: TGTGCCAGCAATTCCCCTAGGGGGGGCACAGATACGCAGTATTTT.

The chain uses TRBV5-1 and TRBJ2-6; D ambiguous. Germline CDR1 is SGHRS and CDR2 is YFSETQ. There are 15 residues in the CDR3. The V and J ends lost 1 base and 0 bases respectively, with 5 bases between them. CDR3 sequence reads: CASSLMDSGANVLTF. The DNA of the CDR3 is TGCGCCAGCAGCTTGATGGACTCTGGGGCCAACGTCCTGACTTTC.

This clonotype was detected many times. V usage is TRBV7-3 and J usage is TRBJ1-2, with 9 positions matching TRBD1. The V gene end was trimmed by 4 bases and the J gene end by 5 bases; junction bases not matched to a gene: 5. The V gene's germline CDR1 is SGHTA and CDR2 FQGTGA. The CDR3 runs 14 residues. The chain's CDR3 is CASSSTGGGYGYTF. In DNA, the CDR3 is TGTGCCAGCAGCTCTACAGGGGGCGGGTATGGCTACACCTTC.